These T cell receptor beta chains were read from a single sample in a study of cytomegalovirus exposure and HLA in healthy donors. Assay: immunoSEQ multiplex PCR; the TCRdb copy retains only in-frame clones and omits some. This sample has 80,000 or so clones, with around 58% found just once. The sequenced sample was PBMCs. The receptors come from a man under 40 in good health and CMV-seropositive. Both conserved end residues are trimmed from each CDR3. Only some rows state a clone size, as once, few, many or a class for expanded clones.

>few|TRBV5-4
ASGWEVNTEAF
>-|TRBV5-6
ASSTLTSGSAYNEQF
>-|TRBV5-1
ASSLAGSEHTGELF
>-|TRBV28
ASSLPGLAGEYNEQF
>-|TRBV7-9
ASSPGGRGLEQY
>-|TRBV7-2
ASSLAGQGGRGEQY
>-|TRBV15
ATSRDVKGGDGYT
>-|TRBV14
ASSQGYSTPGFSPLN
>few|TRBV4-2
ASSQEASGTEAF
>few|TRBV28
ASISSYNSPLH
>few|TRBV7-9
ASSLHGLAGGPDTQY
>-|TRBV2
ASSGGQSSYEQY
>-|TRBV2
ASSERLAGGPGGELF
>-|TRBV10-3
AISETGQGRGADTQY
>once|TRBV9
ASSLGTATGANVLT
>-|TRBV5-4
ASSLDGTGTYNEQF
>few|TRBV27
ASSLSETGAAGANVLT
>-|TRBV19
ASKGGQSHSTNEKLF
>few|TRBV28
ASQDRVGGYT
>few|TRBV7-9
ASRGQGRSGELF
>-|TRBV12-5
ASGLETGLGYT
>few|TRBV11-3
ASSLNSAGGRAF
>-|TRBV7-9
ASSPTSGRTYNEQF
>-|TRBV27
ASSETTPRGNSPLH
>-|TRBV7-6
ASSARQGAANEQF
>-|TRBV11-3
ASSLGLAHTGELF
>-|TRBV4-1
ASSQVRGHGTDTQY
>-|TRBV28
ASSLIAGQRHEQY
>few|TRBV27
ASTSLAGGREF
>-|TRBV19
ASTQDRGSGQPQH
>-|TRBV4-2
ASSYALGGLNTEAF
>few|TRBV4-2
ASSQDRSVETDTQY
>few|TRBV28
ASNRQPQH
>few|TRBV2
ASVRGDPTTDTQY
>few|TRBV2
ASSETSGGFVGTDTQY
>-|TRBV4-2
ASSQAAAGAISYNEQF
>medium-sized|TRBV10-2
ASTRDRSSEQY
>-|TRBV10-3
AISESNYGSNTEAF
>-|TRBV5-1
ASSGQGQVMGGNTEAF
>-|TRBV28
ASTLQGAYSNQPQH
>-|TRBV9
ASLPPGTSNNEQF
>-|TRBV13
ASSLGHPESPLH